This is a list of T cell receptor beta chains from one sample in a study of blood T cell repertoires in COVID-19. Produced via immunoSEQ multiplex PCR; TCRdb's table is partial and in-frame only. The table lists hundreds of thousands of clones, more than 85% of them singletons. Sample: peripheral blood. The receptors shown here come from a human donor in a cohort sampled during active COVID-19. The conserved cysteine and the conserved F or W are not part of the CDR3 here. Size is omitted from some rows. Given values are once, few, many or a class for expanded clones.

size,V,CDR3
-,TRBV28,ASSFLVVQNQPQH
-,TRBV7-9,ASSSTGEGT
-,TRBV27,ASSPSGGRGNQPQH
-,TRBV7-8,ASSSTPGLVKNIQY
once,TRBV5-1,ASSPRQGSYEQY
-,TRBV5-1,ASSRTGGRTDTQY
-,TRBV13,ASSPSPTRNMNTEAF
-,TRBV5-1,ASSVANRENTEAF
-,TRBV19,ASSTRLAGGDEQF
-,TRBV15,ATSTGDSSTDTQY
-,TRBV14,ASSQVTSEWGLYEQY
-,TRBV28,ASIPWSGDEQY
-,TRBV6-1,ASSEPGTGYYEQY
-,TRBV30,AWSEGLISHT
once,TRBV5-4,ASSVPGLAGVGQF
-,TRBV4-1,ASSQDSYTQY
-,TRBV2,ASRIGMNTEAF
-,TRBV19,ASSIAPRTGLPKNIQY
-,TRBV19,ASSIQTGPKNIQY
-,TRBV27,ASSLSPETLTYEQY
-,TRBV6-5,ASSRTGHSNQPQH
-,TRBV6-5,ASRRTGEGNQPQH
-,TRBV7-2,ASSSQGTSQPQH
-,TRBV27,ASRGSDQLVAEQF
few,TRBV28,ASSLLGGGNQPQH
once,TRBV29-1,SVDRGSYGYT
-,TRBV25-1,ASSGASGRARNEQF
few,TRBV7-9,ASSVLQGGTEAF
many,TRBV10-3,AISEYRDMEF
-,TRBV13,ASSFRPQAGPYT
-,TRBV9,ASSVDRITTEAF